These 6 T cell receptor beta chains were sequenced from one sample in a study of identical twins. TCRdb reprocessed the 5' RACE reads with MiXCR, giving one entry per CDR3 protein. In the table there are over 250,000 distinct CDR3 sequences, 8% to 9.5% of which are singletons. These data also featured in a second study, about yellow fever vaccine responses in identical twins.

The specimen was CD8+ T cells sorted from blood. The source of these receptors is a woman aged 18-35 years in good health.

There are a few counts of this clonotype. This chain links TRBV4-1 with TRBJ2-1; 10 bases fit TRBD2. The CDR3 consists of 18 residues. Germline-derived CDR1 and CDR2 are MGHRA and YSYEKL. Trimming cost V 0 bases and J 2 bases; bases outside gene matches: 7. The DNA of the CDR3 is TGCGCCAGCAGCCAAGATTTGCTAGCGGGGGCCCCCTACAATGAGCAGTTCTTC. Amino acid sequence: CASSQDLLAGAPYNEQFF.

This clonotype has ten or more counts. The V call is TRBV12-3 or TRBV12-4, the J call TRBJ2-1; TRBD1 aligns across 9 bases. The junction had 5 bases not matched to a gene; V was cut back by 7 bases and J by 4 bases. This CDR3 has 14 residues. CDR3 amino acids: CASIPGQGYNEQFF. The CDR3 nucleotides are TGTGCCAGCATTCCGGGACAGGGATACAATGAGCAGTTCTTC.

J is TRBJ2-1 and V is TRBV12-3 or TRBV12-4, with D possibly called TRBD1 or TRBD2 (5 bases each). With 0 bases removed from V and 3 bases from J, the gap between germline ends came to 15 bases. This CDR3 spans 17 amino acids. CDR3 in amino acids: CASSLAAPRGNYNEQFF. In DNA form, the CDR3 reads TGTGCCAGCAGTTTAGCCGCGCCACGGGGCAACTACAATGAGCAGTTCTTC.

The V gene is TRBV7-9, the J gene TRBJ2-7, with 9 bases lining up with TRBD1. Germline loops: CDR1 SEHNR, CDR2 FQNEAQ (reference sequence). The J segment lost 2 bases and the V segment lost 5 bases, leaving 10 bases of the junction unmatched. The CDR3 has 16 residues. The CDR3 coding sequence is TGTGCCAGCAGCAGCTCCGGGACAGGGACAACCTACGAGCAGTACTTC. Protein product: CASSSSGTGTTYEQYF.

The chain links TRBV5-1 to TRBJ2-2; maybe TRBD1 (6 bases). V lost 3 bases, J lost 3 bases, and 27 bases lay in between. The CDR3 loop spans 20 amino acids. The germline gives CDR1 SGHRS, CDR2 YFSETQ. The CDR3 DNA follows: TGCGCCAGCAGCTGGGGGCTTGGGGCGGAAGCCTCCCTTTACACCGGGGAGCTGTTTTTT. It yields the protein CASSWGLGAEASLYTGELFF.

This clonotype was observed at least ten times. The V gene is TRBV7-8, the J gene TRBJ1-1; 10 positions agree with TRBD1. Germline values: CDR1 SGHVS, CDR2 FQNEAQ. The junction had 4 bases not matched to a gene; V was cut back by 5 bases and J by 4 bases. CDR3 length equals 14 residues. The CDR3: CASSPTGGRTEAFF. The DNA of the CDR3 is TGTGCCAGCAGCCCGACAGGGGGCCGCACTGAAGCTTTCTTT.